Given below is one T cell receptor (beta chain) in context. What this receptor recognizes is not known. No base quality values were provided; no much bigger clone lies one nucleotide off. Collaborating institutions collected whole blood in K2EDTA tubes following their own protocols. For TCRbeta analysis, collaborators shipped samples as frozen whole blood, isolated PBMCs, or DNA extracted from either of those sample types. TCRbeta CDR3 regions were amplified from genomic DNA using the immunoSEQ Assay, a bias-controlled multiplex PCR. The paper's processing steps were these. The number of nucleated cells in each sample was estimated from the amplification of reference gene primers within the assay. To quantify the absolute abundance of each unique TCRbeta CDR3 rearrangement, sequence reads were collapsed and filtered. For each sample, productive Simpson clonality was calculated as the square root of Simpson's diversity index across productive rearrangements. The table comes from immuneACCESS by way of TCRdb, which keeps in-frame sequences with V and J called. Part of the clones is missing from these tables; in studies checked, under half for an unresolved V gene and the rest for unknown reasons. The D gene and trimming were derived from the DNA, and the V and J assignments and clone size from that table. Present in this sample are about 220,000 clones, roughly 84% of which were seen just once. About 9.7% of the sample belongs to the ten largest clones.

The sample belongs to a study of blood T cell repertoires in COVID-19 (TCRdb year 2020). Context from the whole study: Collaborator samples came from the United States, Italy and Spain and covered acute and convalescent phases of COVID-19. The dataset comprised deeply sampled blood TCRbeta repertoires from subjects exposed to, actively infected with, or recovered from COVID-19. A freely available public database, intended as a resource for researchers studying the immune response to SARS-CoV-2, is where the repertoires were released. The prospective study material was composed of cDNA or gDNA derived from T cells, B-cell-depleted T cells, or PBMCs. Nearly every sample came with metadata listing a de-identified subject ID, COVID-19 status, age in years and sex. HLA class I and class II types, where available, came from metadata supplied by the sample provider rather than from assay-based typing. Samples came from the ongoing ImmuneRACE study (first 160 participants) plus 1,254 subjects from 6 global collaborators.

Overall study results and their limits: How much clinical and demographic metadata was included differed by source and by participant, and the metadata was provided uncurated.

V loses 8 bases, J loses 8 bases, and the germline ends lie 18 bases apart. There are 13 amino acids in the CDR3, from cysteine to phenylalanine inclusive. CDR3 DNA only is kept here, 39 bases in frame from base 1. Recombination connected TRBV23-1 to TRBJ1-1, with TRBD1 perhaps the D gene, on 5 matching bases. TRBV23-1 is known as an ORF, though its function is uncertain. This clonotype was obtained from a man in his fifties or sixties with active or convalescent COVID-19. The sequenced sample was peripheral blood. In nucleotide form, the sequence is TGCGCCAGCGGCCGGGACTGGTCTAGGGAAGCTTTCTTT. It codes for CASGRDWSREAFF.